This TCR beta chain was profiled in a study of shared clonotypes between healthy human individuals (dated by TCRdb to 2018 to 2021). Context from the whole study: The cohort comprised a couple of women and three men aged 18 to 49 years. Per donor, leukapheresis produced somewhere between about 0.94 and 9 billion PBMCs. For each donor, three plates each were used for CD4 naive and CD4 memory, two plates were used for CD8 naive, and one plate was used for CD8 memory. To estimate repertoire size and how much clonotypes are shared between individuals, the study performed deep sequencing of blood TCR repertoires from five healthy adults. To increase sequencing depth and limit assay-specific biases, TCR repertoire library preparation and sequencing were carried out by different laboratories using diverse techniques. The research as a whole found: Clonotypes shared by all four sorted-subset donors showed higher generation probabilities than non-shared clonotypes. The genetic and exposure-history diversity represented was limited by the small number of donors. Pairwise subsampling led to the expectation that sequencing depth would affect the degree of clonotype sharing among donors. Sampling was limited to blood, and TCR repertoires in tissue likely differ from TCR repertoires in blood. About 5% of naive CD4, approximately 3.7% of naive CD8, about 2.4% of memory CD4, and 0.35% to 0.4% of memory CD8 clonotypes were shared across a few donors. Naive subsets generally had larger estimated clonotype richness than memory subsets. Rarefaction of sorted-subset datasets indicated incomplete sequencing despite the large sequencing depth.

Donors were healthy HIV-negative adults with no recently reported acute infections or vaccinations. Every donor was a Caucasian adult living in Nashville, Tennessee, USA. CD4+ T cells were enriched by magnetic negative selection, after which naive cells were positively selected on CD45RA and the negative fraction was taken as the memory subset. Blood was obtained by leukapheresis, after which PBMCs were separated by Ficoll-Histopaque density gradient centrifugation and cryopreserved in liquid nitrogen vapor phase. Analytical flow cytometry was used to check the purity and quantity of every magnetically sorted T cell population. Genomic DNA was isolated from every sorted fraction and measured by UV absorbance on a Nanodrop 2000c. TCR CDR3 regions were amplified from genomic DNA by multiplex PCR using the deep immunoSEQ assay. Genomic DNA extracted from each cell subset was distributed evenly over all wells of several immunoSEQ 96-well plates, and each plate served as one replicate. For sorted subsets, 200 ng of genomic DNA, equivalent to roughly 30,000 T cell genomes, went into each replicate PCR. Purified libraries were measured with a Qubit 3.0 fluorometer, size-checked on a Bioanalyzer 2100, and measured again with the KAPA Library Quantification kit. A separate single-read 150-cycle Illumina NextSeq 550 flow cell was used to sequence each immunoSEQ 96-well plate. The source study handled its data this way. The immunoSEQ output contained only junctional sequences without quality scores, so filtering could not match that applied to full-length reads. To assign V/J genes and CDR3, sequences were annotated against IMGT germline references using PyIR, a Python wrapper for IgBLAST v1.9. Reads were filtered out if the reads had weak V/J assignments (E-value above 1e-6), no CDR3, stop codons, out-of-frame junctions, or ambiguous translated residues. A V3J clonotype was defined by an identical inferred V gene, J gene, and CDR3 amino acid sequence. The percentage overlap between two repertoires was calculated by dividing the number of shared unique clonotypes by the size of the smaller repertoire. Richness of each repertoire was evaluated using RTK rarefaction, the Chao1 estimator, and Recon v2.1 estimates of unobserved clonotypes. Generation probabilities were computed with OLGA for all TCRbeta clonotypes obtained by the gDNA method from several donors. TCRdb limited this immuneACCESS table to in-frame rearrangements with V and J called. A share of clones is missing; checked studies link under half to unresolved V genes, and the rest is unexplained. From that table come the V and J calls and clone size; the DNA was used to work out D and trimming. Recorded for this sample are 2 million to 3 million clones; 93% of them occurred a single time. The ten biggest clones cover more than 0.35% of the sample.

About this clone: Its antigen is currently not known. Base qualities are not provided; no much larger clone lies one nucleotide away.

The origin of this receptor is a man between 18 and 35 years old in good health. Some clones in this sample may be carry-over from other donors' samples. What was sequenced was naive CD4+ T cells from PBMCs. Reading the label with the study, this specimen's cell subset or site is: CD45RA+ positively selected.

The CDR3 reads as follows: CASSQSGARETQYF. The DNA sequence is as follows: TGTGCCAGCAGCCAATCCGGGGCCCGAGAGACCCAGTACTTC. The chain joins TRBV16 to TRBJ2-5; the D assignment is uncertain and may be TRBD1 or TRBD2, with 5 bases supporting each. According to the germline V gene, CDR1 reads KGHSY and CDR2 reads FQNENV. Inclusive of the bounding cysteine and phenylalanine, the CDR3 is 14 residues long. The kept DNA is CDR3 alone, 42 bases in frame from the first base. V drops 0 bases and J drops 4 bases, leaving 9 bases in between.